The T cell receptor (beta chain) under discussion was sequenced for a study of Ad26.COV2.S vaccination and SARS-CoV-2 variants. The protocol was immunoSEQ multiplex PCR, while the TCRdb copy is restricted to in-frame clones and leaves out a portion. The sample lists about 480,000 clones; 70% to 90% were seen once. CDR3 length: 12 residues. Germline V gene data show CDR1 as SGHDN and CDR2 as FVKESK. V lost 8 bases, J lost 4 bases, and 11 bases lay in between. This sample's treatment: roughly 19 received Ad26.COV2.S at low or high dose, single or two shots; 5 received placebo; per-sample allocation not given. On day 63 after the first injection, vaccine and placebo recipients gave samples.

This material consisted of peripheral blood, taken in a trial of Ad26.COV2.S vaccine versus placebo. The genes are TRBV14 and TRBJ1-1; no reliable D call. The TCR sequence derives from a person aged 18 to 65 who received the Ad26.COV2.S COVID-19 vaccine or a placebo. Written as DNA, the CDR3 is TGTGCCAGCGGCAGGAGGAGCACTGAAGCTTTCTTT. It is translated as CASGRRSTEAFF.